What follows describes a single T cell receptor (beta chain). The data were taken from a study of blood T cell repertoires in COVID-19. TCRdb keeps only in-frame clones here, not all; method: immunoSEQ multiplex PCR. The sample contains roughly 500,000 clones, roughly 85% of which appear only once. The germline CDR1 and CDR2 sequences are KGHSH and LQKENI. V lost 3 bases and J lost 1, with 13 bases in between. The CDR3 contains 15 residues. This clonotype was sampled from a human donor in a cohort sampled during active COVID-19. The sequenced material came from peripheral blood. This chain joins TRBV18 and TRBJ2-7, with D possibly matching TRBD1 (6 bases). The CDR3 DNA reads as TGTGCCAGCTCACCCCTTCAGGGGCGATCCTACGAGCAGTACTTC. Encoded protein: CASSPLQGRSYEQYF.